These T cell receptor beta chains were read from a single sample in a study of T cell responses to AZD1222 COVID-19 vaccine. Data came from immunoSEQ multiplex PCR; TCRdb stores just in-frame clones and leaves some out. The data hold 80,000 or so clones, with about three quarters observed a single time. The sequencing here drew on peripheral blood, taken 28 days after the second dose of the MenACWY control vaccine. Receptors originate from an adult who received the MenACWY meningococcal vaccine as a control. Each CDR3 is given with its conserved first and last residue. D genes are given only for firm matches. The size of a clone is reported for some rows only, either as once, few or many, or as a class for expanded clones.

TRBJ1-4 TRBV19 NA NA CASSASPQGRGNEKLFF TGTGCCAGTAGTGCTTCACCACAGGGAAGGGGAAATGAAAAACTGTTTTTT
TRBJ2-7 TRBV7-3 TRBD2 NA CASSSTGTSEQYF TGTGCCAGCAGCTCCACCGGGACTAGCGAGCAGTACTTC
TRBJ1-1 TRBV14 NA NA CASSHPQNSYTEAFF TGTGCCAGCAGCCACCCACAGAACTCGTACACTGAAGCTTTCTTT
TRBJ2-2 TRBV15 TRBD1 NA CATGQGWTGELFF TGTGCCACCGGACAGGGATGGACCGGGGAGCTGTTTTTT
TRBJ2-5 TRBV3-1/TRBV3-2 TRBD2 NA CASSSTSGGETQYF TGTGCCAGCAGCAGTACTAGCGGGGGTGAGACCCAGTACTTC
TRBJ1-2 TRBV3-1/TRBV3-2 NA NA CASSQDARVTGYTF TGTGCCAGCAGCCAAGATGCACGGGTTACTGGCTACACCTTC
TRBJ1-1 TRBV14 NA NA CASSQDLAWGTEAFF TGTGCCAGCAGCCAAGATCTGGCGTGGGGCACTGAAGCTTTCTTT
TRBJ1-1 TRBV6-9 TRBD1 NA CASSLDRGQATEAFF TGTGCCAGCAGTTTAGACAGGGGGCAGGCCACTGAAGCTTTCTTT
TRBJ2-2 TRBV4-1 TRBD2 many CASSLQDSGRAMELFF TGCGCCAGCAGCCTCCAGGATAGCGGGAGGGCGATGGAGCTGTTTTTT
TRBJ1-2 TRBV29-1 NA NA CSVEVGNGYTF TGCAGCGTTGAAGTAGGAAACGGCTACACCTTC
TRBJ1-2 TRBV30 NA NA CAWTIGRGWSGGYTF TGTGCCTGGACAATCGGGAGGGGATGGTCGGGAGGCTACACCTTC
TRBJ2-1 TRBV5-4 TRBD2 NA CASSPLAGGYNEQFF TGTGCCAGCAGCCCTCTAGCGGGAGGCTACAATGAGCAGTTCTTC
TRBJ2-2 TRBV5-6 TRBD1 NA CASSPTGATGELFF TGTGCCAGCAGCCCCACAGGGGCCACCGGGGAGCTGTTTTTT
TRBJ2-2 TRBV5-4 TRBD2 NA CASSFGLAESSGELFF TGTGCCAGCAGCTTTGGTCTAGCGGAAAGCAGCGGGGAGCTGTTTTTT
TRBJ2-1 TRBV11-3 NA NA CASSSLHTNEQFF TGTGCCAGCAGCTCCCTCCATACCAATGAGCAGTTCTTC
TRBJ2-7 TRBV6-6 NA NA CASSYTDYEQYF TGTGCCAGCAGTTATACGGACTACGAGCAGTACTTC
TRBJ2-1 TRBV11-2 NA NA CASSLAGDYNEQFF TGTGCCAGCAGCTTAGCGGGGGACTACAATGAGCAGTTCTTC
TRBJ2-2 TRBV11-3 TRBD1 NA CASSVTGGPTGELFF TGTGCCAGCAGCGTAACAGGGGGCCCCACCGGGGAGCTGTTTTTT
TRBJ2-1 TRBV10-3 NA NA CAVRTDRSEQFF TGTGCCGTCCGAACGGACCGTAGTGAGCAGTTCTTC
TRBJ1-4 TRBV7-9 NA NA CASSLVLGENEKLFF TGTGCCAGCAGCTTAGTTCTGGGAGAAAATGAAAAACTGTTTTTT
TRBJ2-7 TRBV27 TRBD1 NA CASSFGTGPYEQYF TGTGCCAGCAGTTTTGGGACAGGGCCCTACGAGCAGTACTTC
TRBJ2-7 TRBV12-3/TRBV12-4 NA NA CASSFLSQYEQYF TGTGCCAGCAGTTTCTTGTCTCAGTACGAGCAGTACTTC
TRBJ2-5 TRBV5-6 NA NA CASSLGAGKPQETQYF TGTGCCAGCAGCTTGGGGGCGGGTAAGCCTCAAGAGACCCAGTACTTC
TRBJ2-3 TRBV5-1 TRBD1 NA CASSLDGQGAQDTQYF TGCGCCAGCAGCTTGGATGGACAGGGGGCGCAAGATACGCAGTATTTT
TRBJ2-5 TRBV7-2 NA NA CASSRGWQETQYF TGTGCCAGCAGCCGCGGGTGGCAAGAGACCCAGTACTTC
TRBJ1-4 TRBV28 NA NA CASTPESPTATNEKLFF TGTGCCAGCACCCCCGAATCTCCGACCGCCACTAATGAAAAACTGTTTTTT
TRBJ2-3 TRBV15 NA NA CATSSPRTTDTQYF TGTGCCACCAGCAGCCCCAGAACAACAGATACGCAGTATTTT
TRBJ2-1 TRBV7-2 NA NA CASSPPPNEQFF TGTGCCAGCAGCCCGCCACCCAATGAGCAGTTCTTC
TRBJ1-2 TRBV19 NA NA CASSLDWDVGYTF TGTGCCAGTAGTCTCGACTGGGACGTAGGCTACACCTTC
TRBJ2-7 TRBV5-1 TRBD2 NA CASSSTSGAVYEQYF TGCGCCAGCAGCTCGACTAGCGGGGCAGTCTACGAGCAGTACTTC
TRBJ1-2 TRBV10-3 TRBD1 NA CAIRGTGRVDGYTF TGTGCCATCAGGGGGACAGGGAGGGTGGACGGCTACACCTTC
TRBJ1-5 TRBV2 NA NA CASSLGSGPQHF TGTGCCAGCAGTCTGGGGTCAGGCCCCCAGCATTTT
TRBJ2-1 TRBV19 TRBD1 NA CASSIQGAGYNEQFF TGTGCCAGTAGTATTCAGGGGGCAGGGTACAATGAGCAGTTCTTC
TRBJ1-3 TRBV28 NA NA CASSSLVGGRNTIYF TGTGCCAGCAGTTCCCTCGTGGGGGGTAGAAACACCATATATTTT
TRBJ1-1 TRBV19 NA NA CASKEGLNTEAFF TGTGCCAGTAAGGAGGGATTGAACACTGAAGCTTTCTTT
TRBJ1-5 TRBV12-3/TRBV12-4 NA NA CASSRQNNQPQHF TGTGCCAGCAGCAGACAGAACAATCAGCCCCAGCATTTT
TRBJ1-2 TRBV28 NA NA CASLQEHGGYTF TGTGCGAGCCTTCAGGAGCACGGGGGCTACACCTTC
TRBJ1-2 TRBV2 NA NA CASRLLEGESGGYTF TGTGCCAGCAGGCTCTTGGAGGGCGAGAGTGGAGGCTACACCTTC
TRBJ1-1 TRBV5-6 TRBD1 medium-sized CASSLGQSGTEAFF TGTGCCAGCAGCCTGGGACAGTCCGGCACTGAAGCTTTCTTT
TRBJ1-1 TRBV19 NA NA CASSMREEQAFF TGTGCCAGTAGTATGCGGGAGGAGCAAGCTTTCTTT
TRBJ1-2 TRBV19 NA NA CASSIDHDMNYGYTF TGTGCCAGTAGTATAGATCACGACATGAACTATGGCTACACCTTC
TRBJ2-7 TRBV7-2 TRBD2 NA CASSTGLAYSYEQYF TGTGCCAGCAGCACAGGACTAGCGTACTCCTACGAGCAGTACTTC
TRBJ1-1 TRBV5-1 TRBD1 NA CASSSGNRGHTEAFF TGCGCCAGCAGCTCGGGGAACAGGGGGCACACTGAAGCTTTCTTT
TRBJ1-5 TRBV27 NA NA CASSLSGFNQPQHF TGTGCCAGCAGTTTATCGGGATTCAATCAGCCCCAGCATTTT
TRBJ1-2 TRBV19 NA NA CASSIGDMDGYTF TGTGCCAGTAGTATAGGGGACATGGATGGCTACACCTTC
TRBJ2-7 TRBV19 TRBD1 few CASSPGTELEQYF TGTGCCAGTAGTCCCGGGACAGAATTGGAGCAGTACTTC
TRBJ1-5 TRBV15 NA NA CATSIRVNNQPQHF TGTGCCACCAGCATCAGGGTTAACAATCAGCCCCAGCATTTT
TRBJ2-1 TRBV7-2 TRBD2 NA CASSLAPHAGGLYNEQFF TGTGCCAGCAGCTTAGCCCCACACGCGGGAGGACTATACAATGAGCAGTTCTTC
TRBJ2-7 TRBV6-5 TRBD2 once CASSYSLAGRGEQYF TGTGCCAGCAGTTACTCCCTAGCGGGGAGGGGAGAGCAGTACTTC
TRBJ2-1 TRBV21-1 NA few CASLAGASNEQFF TGTGCCAGCCTAGCGGGAGCGAGCAATGAGCAGTTCTTC
TRBJ1-5 TRBV5-5 NA once CASSLSGTNQPQHF TGTGCCAGCAGCTTAAGTGGAACCAATCAGCCCCAGCATTTT
TRBJ2-2 TRBV5-1 TRBD1 NA CASSLGQLSPLSNTGELFF TGCGCCAGCAGCCTGGGACAGTTATCACCTTTATCCAACACCGGGGAGCTGTTTTTT
TRBJ1-3 TRBV7-2 NA few CASSFGGENSGNTIYF TGTGCCAGCAGCTTCGGTGGAGAAAACTCTGGAAACACCATATATTTT
TRBJ1-4 TRBV28 NA few CASSYRVPNEKLFF TGTGCCAGCAGTTACAGGGTACCTAATGAAAAACTGTTTTTT
TRBJ2-7 TRBV19 NA NA CASSMGHELTRYEQYF TGTGCCAGTAGTATGGGACACGAACTAACCCGCTACGAGCAGTACTTC
TRBJ1-4 TRBV28 NA NA CASGSTWEKLFF TGTGCCAGCGGCTCGACCTGGGAAAAACTGTTTTTT
TRBJ2-1 TRBV27 TRBD2 NA CASSLMRGGNEQFF TGTGCCAGCAGTTTAATGCGGGGGGGCAATGAGCAGTTCTTC
TRBJ1-5 TRBV6-1 NA NA CASSEGSQPQHF TGTGCCAGCAGTGAAGGCTCTCAGCCCCAGCATTTT